This note documents a single T cell receptor (beta chain) sequence. The antigen remains unidentified. Data came from immunoSEQ multiplex PCR; TCRdb stores just in-frame clones and leaves some out. Here the sample spans around 80,000 clones, approximately 80% being singletons. This entry is derived from a study of radiotherapy plus CTLA-4 blockade in lung cancer. The study's findings and limits: Increased serum interferon-beta after radiation also reportedly predicted response strongly.

Per germline, CDR1 MNHNS and CDR2 SASEGT. This CDR3 is 17 amino acids long. V was pared by 2 bases and J by 4 bases, with 10 bases of the junction left unmatched. This sample comprised peripheral blood, obtained from a patient treated with radiotherapy plus ipilimumab. This TCR was sampled from a human donor with non-small cell lung cancer who had stable disease on radiotherapy plus ipilimumab. The chain carries TRBV6-1 and TRBJ2-3; 9 bases are shared with TRBD1. The CDR3 loop reads CASSEWDRGQGADTQYF. CDR3 bases: TGTGCCAGCAGTGAATGGGATAGGGGACAGGGAGCAGATACGCAGTATTTT.